This TCR beta chain was documented in a study of shared clonotypes between healthy human individuals. Study-level information: Donors were two women and a few men aged 18 to 49. A donor's plate count was three for CD4 naive and three for CD4 memory; CD8 naive had two and CD8 memory one.

Concerning this clone: Antigen unknown.

Study-level points and caveats: In several donors, approximately 5% of naive CD4 clonotypes appeared in common. Rarefaction analysis demonstrated incomplete sorted-subset sequencing notwithstanding large depth.

Repertoires were generated with immunoSEQ multiplex PCR, while TCRdb's copy carries only in-frame clones and drops some. Among about 2.2 million clones listed, about 94% were seen once. Germline CDR1 MNHEY, CDR2 SMNVEV (reference sequence). V trimming: 4 bases; J trimming: 2 bases; junction bases outside the gene matches: 8. This CDR3 is 16 amino acids long. CD45RO-negative, CCR7-selected cells formed the naive CD8 fraction, which excluded terminally differentiated effector memory CD45RA+ cells. This TCR came from a young man in good health. Some clones in this sample may be carry-over from other donors' samples. The genes are TRBV27 and TRBJ2-7; TRBD2 agrees at 10 bases. Material: naive CD8+ T cells from PBMCs. The CDR3 sequence is CASSSKVGLAAYEQYF. Written as DNA, the CDR3 is TGTGCCAGCAGTTCGAAAGTAGGACTAGCGGCCTACGAGCAGTACTTC.